Listed here are 8 T cell receptor beta chains from one sample, sequenced in a study of control samples from healthy donors and cancer patients (dated by TCRdb to the early 2020s). The method behind the library was the immunoSEQ multiplex PCR assay. TCRdb took over this immuneACCESS table, retaining in-frame rearrangements with V and J assigned. Such tables are incomplete; in checked studies, under half of the missing clones stem from an unresolved V gene, and the remainder is unexplained. Across this sample there are about 140,000 clones, with over 85% seen only once. Approximately 10% of the sample is taken by the ten largest. Specimen: blood. The receptors were sampled from a man under 40 in good health.

The V gene is TRBV6-2 or TRBV6-3, the J gene TRBJ1-4, with 7 bases matching TRBD1. Germline V CDR1 and CDR2: MNHEY, SVGEGT. Trimming cost V 6 bases and J 7 bases; bases outside gene matches: 5. The CDR3 consists of 13 residues. The CDR3 DNA sequence: TGTGCCAGCAGCCCCCGGGACAGTGAAAAACTGTTTTTT. Translated, it gives CASSPRDSEKLFF.

V and J are TRBV19 and TRBJ1-3, with 7 positions matching TRBD1. Germline CDR1 is LNHDA and CDR2 is SQIVND (reference sequence). The CDR3 extends over 15 amino acids. V shed 3 bases and J 7 bases; nucleotides not matched to a gene: 9. The CDR3: CASSISVGGSNTIYF. The CDR3 nucleotides read TGTGCCAGTAGTATCTCGGTAGGGGGCTCGAACACCATATATTTT.

J is TRBJ1-5 and V is TRBV12-3 or TRBV12-4, with D tentatively TRBD1 (5 bases). Trimming cost V 6 bases and J 6 bases, with 12 bases left between them. The CDR3 sequence is 13 residues long. The CDR3 nucleotides read TGTGCCAGCAGGGAGTCGACAGTTCAGCCCCAGCATTTT. Its translation is CASRESTVQPQHF.

The chain is built from TRBV6-1 and TRBJ1-5; the D gene is possibly TRBD1 (5 bases). V gave up 1 base and J gave up 6 bases, with 10 bases separating them. The CDR3 extends over 14 amino acids. Germline V gene lookup returns CDR1 MNHNS and CDR2 SASEGT. CDR3 residues: CASSEGQGRQPQHF. In nucleotides, the CDR3 is TGTGCCAGCAGTGAAGGGCAGGGCCGTCAGCCCCAGCATTTT.

This rearrangement joins TRBV7-2 to TRBJ2-6; the match to TRBD1 covers 8 bases. Unmatched junction bases numbered 2, after V lost 2 bases and J lost 2 bases. Germline V CDR1 and CDR2: SGHTA, FQGNSA. This CDR3 region has 16 residues. The CDR3 loop is CASSLSGGAGANVLTF. The CDR3 DNA is TGTGCCAGCAGCTTATCAGGGGGCGCTGGGGCCAACGTCCTGACTTTC. Drawing the rest from reference TRBV7-2 and TRBJ2-6, the complete variable domain is GAGVSQSPSNKVTEKGKDVELRCDPISGHTALYWYRQSLGQGLEFLIYFQGNSAPDKSGLPSDRFSAERTGGSVSTLTIQRTQQEDSAVYLCASSLSGGAGANVLTFGAGSRLTVL.

The chain employs TRBV3-1 (or the pseudogene TRBV3-2) and TRBJ2-7, with 10 bases lining up with TRBD1. V was pared by 4 bases and J by 4 bases, with 7 bases of the junction left unmatched. There are 15 residues in the CDR3. Per the germline V gene, CDR1 is LGHDT and CDR2 is YNNKEL (reference sequence). In nucleotides, the CDR3 is TGTGCCAGCAGCCTCGACAGGGGGCGCGGGTACGAGCAGTACTTC. Translation gives CASSLDRGRGYEQYF.

In its sample, this clone was seen a few times. The rearrangement links TRBV10-3 to TRBJ2-2; D possibly corresponds to TRBD1 (5 bases). CDR3 size: 17 residues. Trimming shortened V by 2 bases and J by 5 bases, and 18 bases separated the two germline ends. The germline CDR1 and CDR2 sequences are ENHRY and SYGVKD. The CDR3 DNA reads TGTGCCATCAGTGAGGTGGCAGCAATGTACAGGACCGGGGAGCTGTTTTTT. It codes for CAISEVAAMYRTGELFF.

This chain connects TRBV6-5 to TRBJ1-1; no firm D call. The germline gives CDR1 MNHEY, CDR2 SVGAGI. The CDR3 runs 13 residues. Trimming pared 2 bases from V and 6 bases from J, leaving 10 bases between. The DNA of the CDR3 is TGTGCCAGCAGTTACGGAGGGATCGCTGAAGCTTTCTTT. It yields the protein CASSYGGIAEAFF.